The 5 T cell receptor beta chains below were found in one sample sequenced in a study of early T cells in non-severe SARS-CoV-2 infection. TCRdb re-analysed the 5' RACE reads in MiXCR, keeping a single row per CDR3 protein. Counted here are tens of thousands of distinct CDR3 sequences, about 5% occurring once; the ten biggest clones make up about 12%. Specimen: whole blood. The receptors shown here come from an adult who was a healthcare worker with PCR-confirmed SARS-CoV-2 infection or an uninfected control (not recorded which).

The V call is TRBV30, the J call TRBJ2-7; D uncertain. There are 14 residues in the CDR3. Germline values: CDR1 GTSNPN, CDR2 SVGIG (reference sequence). The germline V and J ends were trimmed by 1 base and 0 bases, with 10 bases remaining between them. CDR3 in amino acids: CAWSGGSSSYEQYF. CDR3 in DNA: TGTGCCTGGAGTGGTGGAAGCAGCTCCTACGAGCAGTACTTC.

In its sample, this clonotype was seen many times. The gene calls are TRBV12-3 or TRBV12-4 and TRBJ2-7; D is possibly TRBD1 or TRBD2 (5 bases each). This CDR3 is 12 amino acids long. Trimming pared 5 bases from V and 9 bases from J, leaving 14 bases between. The CDR3 sequence: CASSNRDPVQYF. The CDR3 DNA follows: TGTGCCAGCAGTAACCGGGACCCGGTGCAGTACTTC.

There are many counts of this clonotype. The gene calls are TRBV5-4 and TRBJ2-5; 10 bases are shared with TRBD2. Germline assignment: CDR1 SGHNT and CDR2 YYREEE (reference sequence). The CDR3 contains 16 residues. The ends lost 0 bases at V and 3 bases at J; junction bases unmatched: 5. The CDR3 nucleotides are TGTGCCAGCAGCTTGGCTGCTAGCGGGGGTAAAGAGACCCAGTACTTC. Amino acids: CASSLAASGGKETQYF. Using reference TRBV5-4 and TRBJ2-5 for the parts outside the CDR3, the full variable domain is ETGVTQSPTHLIKTRGQQVTLRCSSQSGHNTVSWYQQALGQGPQFIFQYYREEENGRGNFPPRFSGLQFPNYSSELNVNALELDDSALYLCASSLAASGGKETQYFGPGTRLLVL.

This clonotype was picked up many times. The chain combines TRBV10-2 with TRBJ1-5; the D is unclear. The CDR3 consists of 12 residues. Germline V gene sequence: CDR1 WSHSY, CDR2 SAAADI. The V and J ends lost 4 bases and 4 bases respectively, with 5 bases between them. In DNA form, the CDR3 reads TGCGCCAGCAGTGCGGGGAATCAGCCCCAGCATTTT. Amino acids: CASSAGNQPQHF.

This clonotype occurred many times. This chain uses TRBV6-2 or TRBV6-3 with TRBJ1-4; D is perhaps TRBD1 (6 bases). The V and J ends lost 6 bases and 0 bases respectively, with 11 bases between them. CDR3 length: 15 residues. CDR1 and CDR2 from the germline V gene are MNHEY and SVGEGT. The CDR3 protein is CASRQTGATNEKLFF. The CDR3 nucleotides read TGTGCCAGCAGGCAGACAGGCGCAACTAATGAAAAACTGTTTTTT.